This entry features one TCR beta chain sequence. These data belong to a study of blood T cell repertoires in COVID-19. The wider study: In each case, the material was cDNA or gDNA derived from T cells, B-cell-depleted T cells, or PBMCs.

V dropped 3 bases and J dropped 0 bases, with 9 bases sitting between them. The germline V gene has CDR1 SNHLY and CDR2 FYNNEI. This CDR3 has 15 residues. Assay: immunoSEQ multiplex PCR; the TCRdb copy retains only in-frame clones and omits some. The table lists tens of thousands of clones, around 84% of them singletons. Sample: peripheral blood. The chain employs TRBV2 and TRBJ1-5, with D possibly TRBD1 on 6 matching bases. This receptor was identified in a human donor in a cohort sampled during active COVID-19. The CDR3 sequence: CASSETGYSNQPQHF. CDR3 nucleotides: TGTGCCAGCAGTGAGACAGGATATAGCAATCAGCCCCAGCATTTT. Using reference TRBV2 and TRBJ1-5 for the parts outside the CDR3, the full variable domain is EPEVTQTPSHQVTQMGQEVILRCVPISNHLYFYWYRQILGQKVEFLVSFYNNEISEKSEIFDDQFSVERPDGSNFTLKIRSTKLEDSAMYFCASSETGYSNQPQHFGDGTRLSIL.